The 24 T cell receptor beta chains given below trace back to one sample, sequenced in a study of CD8 T cells in Susac syndrome. Roughly 0.5 to 1 ug RNA was reverse transcribed with random hexamers. One entry per CDR3 protein results from TCRdb running MiXCR on the immunoSEQ multiplex PCR reads. In the table there are about 150,000 distinct CDR3 sequences, just under 97% of which are singletons. The material sequenced was CD8+ T cells from PBMCs. These TCRs come from a human donor with multiple sclerosis.

The rearrangement joins TRBV20-1 to TRBJ1-1, with D possibly being TRBD1 (6 bases). V dropped 5 bases and J dropped 3 bases, with 16 bases sitting between them. Germline assignment: CDR1 DFQATT and CDR2 SNEGSKA (reference sequence). The CDR3 is 14 amino acids. CDR3 in DNA: TGCAGTGCTTTAGGGGGAGTAACCGACACTGAAGCTTTCTTT. It translates to CSALGGVTDTEAFF.

CDR3 DNA: TGTGCCAGCATCCCCGGGACAGGGGGCCAGCCCCAGCATTTT. It codes for CASIPGTGGQPQHF. The chain combines TRBV12-3 or TRBV12-4 with TRBJ1-5; 12 bases fit TRBD1. The CDR3 spans 14 residues. V trimming: 7 bases; J trimming: 7 bases; junction bases outside the gene matches: 5.

This chain joins TRBV15 and TRBJ2-3, with 9 bases fitting TRBD2. CDR3 size: 17 residues. Germline V gene lookup returns CDR1 LNHNV and CDR2 YYDKDF (reference sequence). J gave up 1 base and V 0 bases, and 5 bases lay outside the gene matches. The CDR3 sequence: CATSRDGGGAGTDTQYF. The CDR3 bases are TGTGCCACCAGCAGAGATGGCGGGGGGGCGGGCACAGATACGCAGTATTTT.

The V and J genes are TRBV5-6 and TRBJ1-1, with 8 bases fitting TRBD1. The CDR3 is made up of 16 amino acids. The V and J ends lost 0 bases and 0 bases, in that order; junction bases with no gene match: 4. The germline CDR1 and CDR2 sequences are SGHDT and YYEEEE. Written as DNA, the CDR3 is TGTGCCAGCAGCTTGGTCCGGACAGGGCTGAACACTGAAGCTTTCTTT. This translates into CASSLVRTGLNTEAFF.

The rearrangement joins TRBV16 to TRBJ1-2, with D unclear. In germline, CDR1 is KGHSY, CDR2 FQNENV. CDR3 length: 13 residues. V was trimmed by 5 bases and J by 4 bases, leaving 11 bases between them. CDR3 coding DNA: TGTGCCAGCAGCACCGGGGTCGGCTATGGCTACACCTTC. Translation: CASSTGVGYGYTF.

The genes are TRBV6-5 and TRBJ1-1; D unresolved. V was pared by 6 bases and J by 3 bases, with 11 bases between. The CDR3 sequence is 13 residues long. Germline CDR1 and CDR2: MNHEY and SVGAGI. CDR3 protein: CASRPGVDTEAFF. The CDR3 coding sequence is TGTGCCAGCAGACCCGGCGTGGACACTGAAGCTTTCTTT.

The genes are TRBV20-1 and TRBJ2-1; 10 bases are shared with TRBD2. There are 21 residues in the CDR3. V trimming: 2 bases; J trimming: 2 bases; junction bases outside the gene matches: 21. Germline CDR1 is DFQATT and CDR2 is SNEGSKA (reference sequence). Here the CDR3 reads CSARSPRSPSGGFPPYNEQFF. CDR3 coding DNA: TGCAGTGCTAGATCCCCCCGATCTCCTAGCGGGGGATTTCCTCCCTACAATGAGCAGTTCTTC.

The chain carries TRBV7-8 and TRBJ2-5; D remains ambiguous. Trimming left V 3 bases short and J 5 bases short, with 25 bases between. This CDR3 contains 18 residues. CDR1 is SGHVS, CDR2 FQNEAQ, per germline. The CDR3 DNA is TGTGCCAGCAGCTTTTCGCCTAATCGTGCCAGCGACGGGGAGACCCAGTACTTC. It codes for CASSFSPNRASDGETQYF. The full variable domain, its missing parts supplied by reference TRBV7-8 and TRBJ2-5, is GAGVSQSPRYKVAKRGQDVALRCDPISGHVSLFWYQQALGQGPEFLTYFQNEAQLDKSGLPSDRFFAERPEGSVSTLKIQRTQQEDSAVYLCASSFSPNRASDGETQYFGPGTRLLVL.

The chain links TRBV27 to TRBJ1-2, with a tentative D call TRBD1 (6 bases). The CDR3 length is 13 residues. V lost 5 bases, J lost 0 bases, and 7 bases lay in between. Germline V gene sequence: CDR1 MNHEY, CDR2 SMNVEV (reference sequence). The CDR3 here is CASSPGANYGYTF. DNA for the CDR3: TGTGCCAGCAGTCCAGGGGCTAACTATGGCTACACCTTC.

The rearrangement joins TRBV14 to TRBJ2-7; tentatively, D is TRBD1 (8 bases). The V gene lost 4 bases and the J gene lost 5 bases, with 18 bases spanning the gap. CDR1 and CDR2 from the germline V gene are SGHDN and FVKESK. This CDR3 spans 15 amino acids. The CDR3 coding sequence is TGTGCCAGCAGCCGGGGGGGACAGGTTTTTAACGAGCAGTACTTC. It is translated as CASSRGGQVFNEQYF.

The rearrangement uses TRBV12-3 or TRBV12-4 and TRBJ1-2, with D unclear. The CDR3 spans 12 residues. Trimming stripped 0 bases from V and 1 base from J, with 0 bases between. The CDR3 loop is CASSLANYGYTF. CDR3 coding DNA: TGTGCCAGCAGTTTAGCTAACTATGGCTACACCTTC.

The V call is TRBV7-8, the J call TRBJ2-3; 7 bases are shared with TRBD1. In germline, CDR1 is SGHVS, CDR2 FQNEAQ. CDR3 length: 18 amino acids. After removal of 1 base from V and 3 bases from J, the junction contained 13 bases not matched to a gene. The CDR3: CASSLEGAGSVWTDTQYF. In DNA, the CDR3 is TGTGCCAGCAGCTTAGAGGGGGCAGGGTCGGTTTGGACAGATACGCAGTATTTT.

The chain has TRBV25-1 and TRBJ2-2; D ambiguous. V was pared by 6 bases and J by 7 bases, with 3 bases between. CDR1 is MGHDK, CDR2 SYGVNS, per germline. The CDR3 runs to 10 residues. As DNA, the CDR3 is TGTGCCAGCAGCCTCGGGGAGCTGTTTTTT. Translating it yields CASSLGELFF.

V usage is TRBV14 and J usage is TRBJ2-2; D ambiguous. CDR3 length: 13 amino acids. Germline CDR1 is SGHDN and CDR2 is FVKESK. The ends were cut back, 2 bases at V and 4 bases at J, with 5 bases in the middle. This CDR3 reads CASSQQRTGELFF. The CDR3 nucleotides read TGTGCCAGCAGCCAACAGCGCACCGGGGAGCTGTTTTTT. The full variable domain, completed using reference TRBV14 and TRBJ2-2, is EAGVTQFPSHSVIEKGQTVTLRCDPISGHDNLYWYRRVMGKEIKFLLHFVKESKQDESGMPNNRFLAERTGGTYSTLKVQPAELEDSGVYFCASSQQRTGELFFGEGSRLTVL.

This chain uses TRBV12-3 or TRBV12-4 with TRBJ2-2; D unclear. V was cut by 10 bases and J by 6 bases, with 9 bases left in between. The CDR3 sequence is 11 residues long. Here the CDR3 reads CATRTSGELFF. The CDR3 DNA follows: TGTGCCACTCGGACCTCCGGGGAGCTGTTTTTT.

The chain uses TRBV9 and TRBJ1-1; D is uncertain. CDR1 is SGDLS and CDR2 is YYNGEE in the germline V gene. V gave up 5 bases and J gave up 0 bases, with 5 bases separating them. There are 12 residues in the CDR3. CDR3 region: CASRGLNTEAFF. For the CDR3, the DNA is TGTGCCAGCAGAGGGTTGAACACTGAAGCTTTCTTT.

The CDR3 coding sequence is TGTGCCAGCTCACCACCTATTCGAAAGGAGACCCAGTACTTC. It codes for CASSPPIRKETQYF. The V call is TRBV18, the J call TRBJ2-5; D call uncertain. Germline loops: CDR1 KGHSH, CDR2 LQKENI. The CDR3 covers 14 residues. V shed 0 bases and J shed 5 bases, with 10 bases lying between them.

J is TRBJ2-7 and V is TRBV23-1; no firm D call. TRBV23-1 has ORF status, its function being uncertain. This CDR3 has 16 amino acids. V lost 1 base and J 0 bases, leaving 13 bases between the germline ends. The chain's CDR3 is CASSQYKYRLSYEQYF. CDR3 coding DNA: TGCGCCAGCAGTCAATACAAATATCGGCTCTCCTACGAGCAGTACTTC.

In this sample, this clonotype turned up once. The J gene is TRBJ2-1, the V gene TRBV29-1; 11 bases agree with TRBD1. J gave up 4 bases and V 6 bases, and 8 bases lay outside the gene matches. The CDR3 runs to 15 residues. CDR1 SQVTM and CDR2 ANQGSEA come from the germline V gene. The DNA of the CDR3 is TGCAGCGTCGATAGGACAGGGGGCGCGTACAATGAGCAGTTCTTC. This sequence encodes CSVDRTGGAYNEQFF.

The gene calls are TRBV7-9 and TRBJ2-3; D is possibly TRBD2 (5 bases). CDR1 is SEHNR and CDR2 is FQNEAQ in the germline V gene (reference sequence). Trimming stripped 6 bases from V and 1 base from J, with 14 bases between. The CDR3 runs to 15 residues. CDR3 residues: CASRPTSTRTDTQYF. For the CDR3, the DNA is TGTGCCAGCAGGCCTACTAGTACTCGCACAGATACGCAGTATTTT. The full variable domain, its missing parts supplied by reference TRBV7-9 and TRBJ2-3, is DTGVSQNPRHKITKRGQNVTFRCDPISEHNRLYWYRQTLGQGPEFLTYFQNEAQLEKSRLLSDRFSAERPKGSFSTLEIQRTEQGDSAMYLCASRPTSTRTDTQYFGPGTRLTVL.

The V call is TRBV3-1, the J call TRBJ2-5, with 9 bases matching TRBD2. From germline, CDR1 is LGHDT and CDR2 YNNKEL (reference sequence). The CDR3 is made up of 14 amino acids. The ends lost 4 bases at V and 5 bases at J; junction bases unmatched: 5. As DNA, the CDR3 is TGTGCCAGCAGCCGGAGCGGGGGGCGGGAGACCCAGTACTTC. Translation: CASSRSGGRETQYF.

V gene TRBV29-1 combines with J gene TRBJ2-1; tentative D call: TRBD2 (6 bases). V dropped 6 bases and J dropped 3 bases, with 9 bases sitting between them. Looked up from germline, CDR1 is SQVTM and CDR2 is ANQGSEA. The CDR3 covers 12 residues. The CDR3 DNA reads TGCAGCGTCGGGACTTACTACAATGAGCAGTTCTTC. It encodes CSVGTYYNEQFF.

The V gene is TRBV4-1, the J gene TRBJ2-3; TRBD1 matches 8 bases. J lost 5 bases, V lost 3 bases, and 13 bases had no gene match. The germline V gene has CDR1 MGHRA and CDR2 YSYEKL. This CDR3 region has 17 residues. The CDR3 sequence is CASSHPGQGGGGDTQYF. In nucleotides, the CDR3 is TGCGCCAGCAGCCACCCCGGACAGGGAGGAGGAGGAGATACGCAGTATTTT.

The chain has TRBV12-3 or TRBV12-4 and TRBJ2-7; D perhaps matches TRBD1 (6 bases). The ends were cut back, 7 bases at V and 0 bases at J, with 13 bases in the middle. This CDR3 is built from 14 residues. CDR3 DNA: TGTGCCAGCACCCCGACAGGAGCCTCCTACGAGCAGTACTTC. Protein product: CASTPTGASYEQYF.